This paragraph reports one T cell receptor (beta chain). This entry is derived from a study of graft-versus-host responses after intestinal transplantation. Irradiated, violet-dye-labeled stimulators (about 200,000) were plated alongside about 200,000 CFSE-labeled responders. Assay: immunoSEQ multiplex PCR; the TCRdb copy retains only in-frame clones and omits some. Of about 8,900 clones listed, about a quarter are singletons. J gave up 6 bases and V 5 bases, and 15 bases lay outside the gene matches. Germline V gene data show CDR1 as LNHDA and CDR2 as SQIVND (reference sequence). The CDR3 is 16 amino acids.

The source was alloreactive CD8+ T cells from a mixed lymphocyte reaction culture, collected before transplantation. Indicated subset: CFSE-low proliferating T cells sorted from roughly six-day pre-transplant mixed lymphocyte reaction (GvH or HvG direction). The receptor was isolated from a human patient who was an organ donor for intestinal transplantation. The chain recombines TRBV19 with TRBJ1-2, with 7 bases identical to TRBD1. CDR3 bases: TGTGCCAGTAGTCTCTTCGGCGACAGGGACGTGAATGGCTACACCTTC. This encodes CASSLFGDRDVNGYTF.